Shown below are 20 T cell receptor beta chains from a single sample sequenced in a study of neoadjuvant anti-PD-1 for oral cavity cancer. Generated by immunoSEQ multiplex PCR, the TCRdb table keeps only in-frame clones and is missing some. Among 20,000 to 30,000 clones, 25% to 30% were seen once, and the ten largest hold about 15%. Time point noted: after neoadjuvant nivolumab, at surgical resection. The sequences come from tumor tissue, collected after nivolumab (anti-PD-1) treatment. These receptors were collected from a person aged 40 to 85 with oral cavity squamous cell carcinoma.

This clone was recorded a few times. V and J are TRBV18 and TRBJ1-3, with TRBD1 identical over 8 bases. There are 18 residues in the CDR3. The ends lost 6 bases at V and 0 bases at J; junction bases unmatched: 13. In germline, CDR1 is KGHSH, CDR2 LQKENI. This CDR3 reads CASSILGTGSPSGNTIYF. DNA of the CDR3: TGTGCCAGCTCGATACTAGGGACAGGAAGTCCCTCTGGAAACACCATATATTTT.

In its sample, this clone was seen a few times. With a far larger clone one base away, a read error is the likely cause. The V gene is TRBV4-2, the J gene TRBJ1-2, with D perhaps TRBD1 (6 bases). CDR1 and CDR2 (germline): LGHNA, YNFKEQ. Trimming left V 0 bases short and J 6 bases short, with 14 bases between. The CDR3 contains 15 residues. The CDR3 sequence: CASSQDPGAWDGYTF. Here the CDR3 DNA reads TGTGCCAGCAGCCAAGATCCGGGGGCTTGGGATGGCTACACCTTC.

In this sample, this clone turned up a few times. The CDR3: CAWRYPGTVYEQYF. DNA of the CDR3: TGTGCCTGGAGGTACCCCGGGACAGTCTACGAGCAGTACTTC. The gene calls are TRBV30 and TRBJ2-7; 7 bases fit TRBD1. Trimming at V came to 3 bases and at J to 3 bases, leaving 8 bases not matched to a gene. The CDR3 covers 14 residues. Germline lookup yields CDR1 GTSNPN and CDR2 SVGIG (reference sequence).

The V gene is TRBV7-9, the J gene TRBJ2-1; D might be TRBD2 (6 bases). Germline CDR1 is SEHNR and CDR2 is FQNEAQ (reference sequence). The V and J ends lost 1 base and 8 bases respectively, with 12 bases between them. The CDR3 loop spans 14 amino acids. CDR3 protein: CASSLGWTIDEQFF. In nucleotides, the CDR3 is TGTGCCAGCAGCTTAGGATGGACTATAGATGAGCAGTTCTTC.

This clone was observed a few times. The CDR3 DNA sequence: TGTGCCTGGAGTACAGGGTTATATTGGGCTGAAGCTTTCTTT. Amino acids: CAWSTGLYWAEAFF. V and J are TRBV30 and TRBJ1-1; a weak D match, TRBD1 (6 bases). The CDR3 runs 14 residues. Per germline, CDR1 GTSNPN and CDR2 SVGIG (reference sequence). V shed 2 bases and J shed 6 bases, with 16 bases lying between them.

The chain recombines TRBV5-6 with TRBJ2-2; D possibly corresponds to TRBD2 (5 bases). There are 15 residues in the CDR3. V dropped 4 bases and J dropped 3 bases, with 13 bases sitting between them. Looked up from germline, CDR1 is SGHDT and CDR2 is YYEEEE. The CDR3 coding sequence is TGTGCCAGCAGCACCGGACTGGACTACACCGGGGAGCTGTTTTTT. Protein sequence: CASSTGLDYTGELFF.

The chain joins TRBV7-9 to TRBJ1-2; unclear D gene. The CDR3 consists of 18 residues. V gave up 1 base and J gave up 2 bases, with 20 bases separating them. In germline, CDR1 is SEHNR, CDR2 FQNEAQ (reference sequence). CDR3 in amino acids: CASSLEGWPPAPNYGYTF. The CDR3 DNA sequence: TGTGCCAGCAGCTTAGAAGGTTGGCCTCCCGCGCCAAACTATGGCTACACCTTC.

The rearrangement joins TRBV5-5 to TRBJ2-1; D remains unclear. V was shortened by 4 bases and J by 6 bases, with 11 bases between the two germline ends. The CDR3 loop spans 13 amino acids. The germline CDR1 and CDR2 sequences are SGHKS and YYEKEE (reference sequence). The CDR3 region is CASSPGPANEQFF. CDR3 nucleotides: TGTGCCAGCAGCCCCGGGCCGGCCAATGAGCAGTTCTTC.

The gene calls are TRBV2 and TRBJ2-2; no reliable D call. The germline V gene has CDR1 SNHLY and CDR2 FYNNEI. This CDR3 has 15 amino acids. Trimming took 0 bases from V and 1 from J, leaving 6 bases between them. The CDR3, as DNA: TGTGCCAGCAGTGAAGCGGCGGTGAACACCGGGGAGCTGTTTTTT. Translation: CASSEAAVNTGELFF. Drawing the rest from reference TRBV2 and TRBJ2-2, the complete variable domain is EPEVTQTPSHQVTQMGQEVILRCVPISNHLYFYWYRQILGQKVEFLVSFYNNEISEKSEIFDDQFSVERPDGSNFTLKIRSTKLEDSAMYFCASSEAAVNTGELFFGEGSRLTVL.

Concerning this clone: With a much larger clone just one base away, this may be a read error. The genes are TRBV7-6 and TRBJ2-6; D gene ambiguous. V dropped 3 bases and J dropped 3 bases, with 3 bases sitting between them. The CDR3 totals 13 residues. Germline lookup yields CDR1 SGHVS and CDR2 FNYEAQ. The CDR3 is CASSLGGANVLTF. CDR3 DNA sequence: TGTGCCAGCAGCTTGGGTGGGGCCAACGTCCTGACTTTC.

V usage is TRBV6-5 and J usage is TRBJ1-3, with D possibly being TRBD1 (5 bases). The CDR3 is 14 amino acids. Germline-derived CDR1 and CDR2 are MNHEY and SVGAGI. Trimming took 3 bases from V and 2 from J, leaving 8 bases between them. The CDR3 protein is CASSYRGPGNTIYF. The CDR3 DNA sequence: TGTGCCAGCAGTTATAGGGGTCCTGGAAACACCATATATTTT.

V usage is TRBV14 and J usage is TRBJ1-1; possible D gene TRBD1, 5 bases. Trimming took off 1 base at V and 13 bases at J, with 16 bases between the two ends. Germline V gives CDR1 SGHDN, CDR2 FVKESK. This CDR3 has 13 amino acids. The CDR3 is CASSQVRSGFVFF. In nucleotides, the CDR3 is TGTGCCAGCAGCCAAGTTAGGTCAGGGTTCGTTTTCTTT.

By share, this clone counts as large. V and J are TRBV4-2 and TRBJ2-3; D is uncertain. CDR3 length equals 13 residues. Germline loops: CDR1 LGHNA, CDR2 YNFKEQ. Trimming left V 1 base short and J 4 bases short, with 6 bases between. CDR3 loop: CASSQGTADTQYF. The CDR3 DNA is TGTGCCAGCAGCCAAGGGACGGCAGATACGCAGTATTTT.

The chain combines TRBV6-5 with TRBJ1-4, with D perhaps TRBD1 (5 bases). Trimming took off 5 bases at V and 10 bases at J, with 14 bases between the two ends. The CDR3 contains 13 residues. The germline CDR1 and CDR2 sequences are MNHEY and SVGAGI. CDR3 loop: CASSEQGFGKLFF. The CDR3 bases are TGTGCCAGCAGTGAGCAGGGTTTCGGAAAACTGTTTTTT.

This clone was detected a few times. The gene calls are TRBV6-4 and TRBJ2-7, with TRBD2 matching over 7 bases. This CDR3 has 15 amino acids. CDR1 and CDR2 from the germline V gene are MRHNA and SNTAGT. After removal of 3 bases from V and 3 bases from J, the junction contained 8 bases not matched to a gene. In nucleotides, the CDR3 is TGTGCCAGCAGTGAAGAGGCGGGGACTATCTACGAGCAGTACTTC. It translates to CASSEEAGTIYEQYF.

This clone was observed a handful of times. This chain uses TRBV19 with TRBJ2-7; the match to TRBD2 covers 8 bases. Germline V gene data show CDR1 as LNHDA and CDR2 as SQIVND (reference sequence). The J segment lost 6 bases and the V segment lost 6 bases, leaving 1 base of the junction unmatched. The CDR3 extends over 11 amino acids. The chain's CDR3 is CASRAGGEQYF. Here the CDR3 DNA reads TGTGCCAGTAGGGCGGGAGGCGAGCAGTACTTC.

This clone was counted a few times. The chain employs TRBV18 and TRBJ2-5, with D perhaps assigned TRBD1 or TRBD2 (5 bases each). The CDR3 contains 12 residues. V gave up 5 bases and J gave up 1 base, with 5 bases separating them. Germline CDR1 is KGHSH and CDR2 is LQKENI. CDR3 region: CASSGGQETQYF. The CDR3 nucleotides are TGTGCCAGCTCAGGGGGCCAAGAGACCCAGTACTTC.

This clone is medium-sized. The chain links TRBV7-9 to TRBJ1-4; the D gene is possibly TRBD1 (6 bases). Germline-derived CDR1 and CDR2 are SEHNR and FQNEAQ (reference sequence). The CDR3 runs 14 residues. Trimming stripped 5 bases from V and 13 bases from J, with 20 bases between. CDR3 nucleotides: TGTGCCAGCAGCATGGGGGCAGGGATGAGTGCACTGTTTTTT. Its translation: CASSMGAGMSALFF.

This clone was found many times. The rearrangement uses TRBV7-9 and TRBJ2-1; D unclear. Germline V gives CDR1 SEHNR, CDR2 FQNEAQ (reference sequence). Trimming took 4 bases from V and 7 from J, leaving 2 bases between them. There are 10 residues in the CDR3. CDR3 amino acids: CASSSNEQFF. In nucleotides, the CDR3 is TGTGCCAGCAGCTCAAATGAGCAGTTCTTC.

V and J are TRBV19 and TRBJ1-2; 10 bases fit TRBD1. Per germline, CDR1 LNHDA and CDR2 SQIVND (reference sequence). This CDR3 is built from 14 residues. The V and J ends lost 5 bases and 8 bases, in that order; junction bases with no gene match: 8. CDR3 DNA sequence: TGTGCCAGTAGTTCGGGACAGGGGACTATAGGCTACACCTTC. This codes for CASSSGQGTIGYTF.